This entry lists 28 T cell receptor beta chains sequenced from one sample in a study of CD8 T cells in cerebrospinal fluid in Alzheimer's disease. TCRdb reprocessed the 10x single-cell sequencing reads, with one entry per CDR3 protein and no DNA. Its listing shows hundreds of distinct CDR3 sequences. Material for sequencing was cerebrospinal fluid. All receptors derive from a human donor with Alzheimer's disease.

This clonotype is identified as large from frequency. The chain is built from TRBV24-1 and TRBJ2-5; TCRdb's D gene call, TRBD2, goes unchecked for lack of DNA. Germline CDR1 and CDR2: KGHDR and SFDVKD. CDR3 size: 16 residues. The CDR3 here is CATSDLSSGGIETQYF.

Frequency places this clonotype as large (0.1 to 1%). V usage is TRBV4-3 and J usage is TRBJ1-1; TCRdb selects TRBD1, and the lack of DNA leaves this call unchecked. Germline loops: CDR1 LGHNA, CDR2 YSLEER. The CDR3 spans 15 residues. CDR3 sequence reads: CASSLVQGTGTEAFF.

This clonotype ranks as large in terms of frequency. V gene TRBV20-1 combines with J gene TRBJ1-1; TCRdb's D gene call, TRBD1, goes unchecked for lack of DNA. The CDR3 has 12 amino acids. Germline lookup yields CDR1 DFQATT and CDR2 SNEGSKA (reference sequence). The CDR3 protein is CSANNRDPEAFF.

This clonotype is deemed large (0.1 to 1%) by its frequency. The chain carries TRBV12-3 or TRBV12-4 and TRBJ1-3. The CDR3 sequence is 14 residues long. The CDR3 protein is CASSRQGSGNTIYF.

Considering frequency, this clonotype is large (0.1 to 1%). V is TRBV28 and J is TRBJ2-1; the TRBD1 assignment by TCRdb is unverifiable without DNA. Germline V gene lookup returns CDR1 MDHEN and CDR2 SYDVKM. There are 12 residues in the CDR3. CDR3 residues: CASRGARNEQFF.

By frequency, this clonotype registers medium-sized (0.01 to 0.1%). The J gene is TRBJ1-4, the V gene TRBV20-1; TCRdb gives TRBD1 as the D gene, but with no DNA this cannot be confirmed. From germline, CDR1 is DFQATT and CDR2 SNEGSKA (reference sequence). The CDR3 is 14 amino acids. This CDR3 reads CSARAPGPYEKLFF.

This clonotype is labeled medium-sized based on frequency. The chain has TRBV7-9 and TRBJ1-5; without DNA, the TCRdb call of TRBD1 cannot be checked. The germline gives CDR1 SEHNR, CDR2 FQNEAQ (reference sequence). There are 18 residues in the CDR3. The CDR3 here is CASSLTPQGEYSNQPQHF.

By frequency, this clonotype registers medium-sized (0.01 to 0.1%). The chain employs TRBV12-3 or TRBV12-4 and TRBJ2-5; with no DNA, the TCRdb D assignment of TRBD1 cannot be verified. This CDR3 has 13 amino acids. Here the CDR3 reads CASRGDNLGTQYF.

This clonotype shows up as medium-sized (0.01 to 0.1%) by frequency. This chain connects TRBV27 to TRBJ2-3. The CDR3 length is 11 residues. Looked up from germline, CDR1 is MNHEY and CDR2 is SMNVEV (reference sequence). The CDR3 protein is CASRLLDTQYF.

Its frequency marks this clonotype as large. The V and J genes are TRBV6-5 and TRBJ1-1. Germline values: CDR1 MNHEY, CDR2 SVGAGI. The CDR3 covers 12 residues. CDR3 amino acids: CASSSDYTEAFF.

By frequency, this clonotype registers large. The rearrangement uses TRBV30 and TRBJ2-2; the TCRdb call, TRBD1, lacks DNA for checking. Germline-derived CDR1 and CDR2 are GTSNPN and SVGIG (reference sequence). CDR3 length: 14 amino acids. CDR3 residues: CAWAPGQGSGELFF.

This clonotype is classed as large by frequency. The chain links TRBV6-2 or TRBV6-3 to TRBJ1-2; TCRdb's D gene call, TRBD1, goes unchecked for lack of DNA. Germline values: CDR1 MNHEY, CDR2 SVGEGT. This CDR3 region has 15 residues. The CDR3: CASTQRGPGPYGYTF.

By frequency, this clonotype registers medium-sized. The chain joins TRBV2 to TRBJ1-4. CDR1 and CDR2 (germline): SNHLY, FYNNEI. The length of the CDR3 is 13 residues. Here the CDR3 reads CASNDGYNEKLFF.

Measured by frequency, this clonotype is medium-sized. The chain has TRBV5-4 and TRBJ2-3; TCRdb gives TRBD1 as the D gene, but with no DNA this cannot be confirmed. This CDR3 region has 14 residues. Per germline, CDR1 SGHNT and CDR2 YYREEE (reference sequence). CDR3 sequence reads: CASSPGTDTDTQYF.

The V gene is TRBV7-8, the J gene TRBJ1-5; the TCRdb call, TRBD1, lacks DNA for checking. The germline CDR1 and CDR2 sequences are SGHVS and FQNEAQ. This CDR3 has 15 amino acids. CDR3 sequence: CASSLWGESNQPQHF.

This clonotype shows up as medium-sized by frequency. The chain recombines TRBV19 with TRBJ2-7; checking the TCRdb D call of TRBD1 is not possible without DNA. This CDR3 is 12 amino acids long. Germline V gene lookup returns CDR1 LNHDA and CDR2 SQIVND (reference sequence). The chain's CDR3 is CASSTPPHEQYF. Using reference TRBV19 and TRBJ2-7 for the parts outside the CDR3, the full variable domain is DGGITQSPKYLFRKEGQNVTLSCEQNLNHDAMYWYRQDPGQGLRLIYYSQIVNDFQKGDIAEGYSVSREKKESFPLTVTSAQKNPTAFYLCASSTPPHEQYFGPGTRLTVT.

V usage is TRBV7-2 and J usage is TRBJ1-1. Per germline, CDR1 SGHTA and CDR2 FQGNSA. This CDR3 contains 13 residues. CDR3 in amino acids: CASSLREITEAFF.

Frequency places this clonotype as hyperexpanded (1% or more). The chain has TRBV7-9 and TRBJ2-5. The germline V gene encodes CDR1 SEHNR and CDR2 FQNEAQ (reference sequence). The CDR3 sequence is 15 residues long. CDR3 residues: CASSLGSGHQETQYF. Full variable domain (remainder filled in from reference TRBV7-9 and TRBJ2-5): DTGVSQNPRHKITKRGQNVTFRCDPISEHNRLYWYRQTLGQGPEFLTYFQNEAQLEKSRLLSDRFSAERPKGSFSTLEIQRTEQGDSAMYLCASSLGSGHQETQYFGPGTRLLVL.

Measured by frequency, this clonotype is large. The rearrangement uses TRBV5-4 and TRBJ1-1; TCRdb's D gene call, TRBD1, goes unchecked for lack of DNA. The length of the CDR3 is 14 residues. Germline CDR1 SGHNT, CDR2 YYREEE (reference sequence). The CDR3 protein is CASARTQGGTEAFF. The whole variable domain, filled in from reference TRBV5-4 and TRBJ1-1, reads ETGVTQSPTHLIKTRGQQVTLRCSSQSGHNTVSWYQQALGQGPQFIFQYYREEENGRGNFPPRFSGLQFPNYSSELNVNALELDDSALYLCASARTQGGTEAFFGQGTRLTVV.

This chain joins TRBV28 and TRBJ1-4. The germline V gene encodes CDR1 MDHEN and CDR2 SYDVKM. This CDR3 comprises 12 residues. CDR3 sequence: CASSLDTEKLFF.

Frequency places this clonotype as large. The rearrangement links TRBV20-1 to TRBJ2-1. Germline CDR1 reads DFQATT; CDR2 reads SNEGSKA (reference sequence). This CDR3 is built from 12 residues. CDR3 protein: CRADATIDEQFF.

This clonotype shows up as medium-sized by frequency. The chain recombines TRBV24-1 with TRBJ1-2. Germline V lookup: CDR1 KGHDR, CDR2 SFDVKD. The CDR3 loop spans 11 amino acids. CDR3: CATSDGYGYTF.

Judged by frequency, this clonotype is medium-sized (0.01 to 0.1%). This chain connects TRBV11-3 to TRBJ2-1. Germline CDR1 and CDR2: SGHNT and YENEEA. This CDR3 spans 16 amino acids. CDR3 in amino acids: CASSLAVRGSYNEQFF.

The chain joins TRBV7-9 to TRBJ2-7. Germline lookup yields CDR1 SEHNR and CDR2 FQNEAQ (reference sequence). The CDR3 is 14 residues long. The CDR3 is CASSLAGVDYEQYF.

By frequency, this clonotype registers large. This rearrangement joins TRBV18 to TRBJ2-1. From germline, CDR1 is KGHSH and CDR2 LQKENI. The CDR3 totals 12 residues. CDR3 region: CALPGLLNEQFF. The variable domain in full, completed from reference TRBV18 and TRBJ2-1, reads NAGVMQNPRHLVRRRGQEARLRCSPMKGHSHVYWYRQLPEEGLKFMVYLQKENIIDESGMPKERFSAEFPKEGPSILRIQQVVRGDSAAYFCALPGLLNEQFFGPGTRLTVL.

This clonotype is large (0.1 to 1%) by frequency. The rearrangement uses TRBV6-1 and TRBJ2-7; there is no DNA to check the TCRdb D call of TRBD2. The germline gives CDR1 MNHNS, CDR2 SASEGT. CDR3 length: 15 amino acids. The CDR3 protein is CASSERLAGGYEQYF.

V gene TRBV2 combines with J gene TRBJ2-6. This CDR3 comprises 15 residues. Per germline, CDR1 SNHLY and CDR2 FYNNEI. CDR3 amino acids: CASSLSSLGANVLTF.

This clonotype is large by frequency. This chain joins TRBV29-1 and TRBJ2-2; checking the TCRdb D call of TRBD1 is not possible without DNA. Germline lookup yields CDR1 SQVTM and CDR2 ANQGSEA. The CDR3 consists of 14 residues. CDR3 sequence: CSAYSGQPTGELFF.